The rows below give T cell receptor beta chains drawn from one sample of a study of cytomegalovirus exposure and HLA in healthy donors. Sequenced by immunoSEQ multiplex PCR; TCRdb stores in-frame clones only, minus some. The sample lists roughly 200,000 clones; roughly 80% were seen once. The sequencing sample was made of PBMCs. These TCRs come from a woman aged 25 to 39 in good health and CMV-seronegative. Each CDR3 is given with its conserved first and last residue. The D gene is left open where the match is weak. Size tells how often a clone was seen (once, few, many) or the class of an expanded clone, and some rows leave it out.

size	D	V	J	CDR3	DNA
few	TRBD1	TRBV27	TRBJ1-2	CASSPSPGQGVYGYPF	TGTGCCAGCAGCCCCTCGCCCGGGCAGGGGGTCTATGGCTACCCCTTC
-	-	TRBV19	TRBJ1-2	CASSIAFYGYTF	TGTGCCAGTAGTATAGCGTTCTATGGCTACACCTTC
-	-	TRBV6-6	TRBJ2-7	CASASGGQVYEQYF	TGTGCCAGCGCATCTGGGGGCCAGGTCTACGAGCAGTACTTC
-	TRBD1	TRBV5-1	TRBJ1-6	CASSFDRGSPLHF	TGCGCCAGCAGCTTCGACAGGGGTTCACCCCTCCACTTT
-	-	TRBV5-5	TRBJ2-7	CASSLRGSPYEQYF	TGTGCCAGCAGCTTAAGAGGGAGCCCCTACGAGCAGTACTTC
-	-	TRBV6-1	TRBJ1-1	CASSTDSTTEAFF	TGTGCCAGCAGTACGGACAGCACGACTGAAGCTTTCTTT
-	-	TRBV14	TRBJ1-2	CASRPQGWGYGYTF	TGTGCCAGCAGACCACAGGGTTGGGGGTATGGCTACACCTTC
-	-	TRBV5-1	TRBJ2-1	CASSLDSPRNEQFF	TGCGCCAGCAGCCTAGACAGTCCCCGGAATGAGCAGTTCTTC
-	-	TRBV27	TRBJ1-4	CASSSTGSVIEKLFF	TGTGCCAGCAGTTCCACAGGGTCCGTAATTGAAAAACTGTTTTTT
-	-	TRBV29-1	TRBJ2-1	CSGGLQGGRNEQFF	TGCAGCGGGGGCTTGCAGGGGGGTAGGAATGAGCAGTTCTTC
-	-	TRBV9	TRBJ2-5	CASSVQGQETQYF	TGTGCCAGCAGCGTACAGGGTCAAGAGACCCAGTACTTC
-	TRBD1	TRBV6-6	TRBJ2-1	CASRWTGGNNEQFF	TGTGCCAGCAGGTGGACAGGGGGGAACAATGAGCAGTTCTTC
many	-	TRBV19	TRBJ1-1	CASSIHITGPEAFF	TGTGCCAGTAGTATTCATATTACAGGGCCTGAAGCTTTCTTT
few	TRBD1	TRBV6-5	TRBJ1-2	CASSDRAHGYGYTF	TGTGCCAGCAGTGACAGGGCCCATGGGTATGGCTACACCTTC
once	-	TRBV5-1	TRBJ1-2	CASSLVSGQHYGYTF	TGCGCCAGCAGCTTGGTCTCAGGGCAGCACTATGGCTACACCTTC
-	-	TRBV7-9	TRBJ1-2	CASSLKGNGYTF	TGTGCCAGCAGCTTAAAGGGGAATGGCTACACCTTC
once	-	TRBV28	TRBJ2-7	CASSLSAEISYEQYF	TGTGCCAGCAGTTTATCAGCGGAGATATCCTACGAGCAGTACTTC
-	TRBD1	TRBV18	TRBJ2-1	CASSFDRVYEQFF	TGTGCCAGCTCATTCGACAGGGTCTATGAGCAGTTCTTC
-	-	TRBV5-1	TRBJ2-7	CASSNRDGSSYEQYF	TGCGCCAGCAGCAACCGGGACGGGAGCTCCTACGAGCAGTACTTC
-	TRBD2	TRBV13	TRBJ2-1	CASSLGLAGGYNEQFF	TGTGCCAGCAGCTTAGGCCTAGCGGGCGGGTACAATGAGCAGTTCTTC